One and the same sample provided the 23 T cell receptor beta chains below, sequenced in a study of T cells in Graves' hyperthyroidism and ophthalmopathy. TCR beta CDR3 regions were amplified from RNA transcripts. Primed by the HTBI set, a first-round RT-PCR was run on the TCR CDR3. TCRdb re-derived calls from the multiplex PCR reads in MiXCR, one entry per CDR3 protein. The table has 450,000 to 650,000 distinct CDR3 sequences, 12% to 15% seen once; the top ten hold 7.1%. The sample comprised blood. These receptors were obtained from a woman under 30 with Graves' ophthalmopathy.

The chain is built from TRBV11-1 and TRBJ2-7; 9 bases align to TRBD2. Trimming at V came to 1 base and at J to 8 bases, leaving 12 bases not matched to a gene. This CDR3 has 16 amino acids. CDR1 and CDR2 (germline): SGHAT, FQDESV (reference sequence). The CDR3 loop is CASSLGSSGIPTKQYF. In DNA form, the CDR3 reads TGTGCCAGCAGCTTAGGCTCTAGCGGGATCCCTACGAAGCAGTACTTC.

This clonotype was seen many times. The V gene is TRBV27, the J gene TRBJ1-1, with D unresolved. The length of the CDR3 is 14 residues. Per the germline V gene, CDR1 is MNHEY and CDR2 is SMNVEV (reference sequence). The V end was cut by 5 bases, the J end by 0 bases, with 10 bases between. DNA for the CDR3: TGTGCCAGCAGTACCCTGGGATTGAACACTGAAGCTTTCTTT. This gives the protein CASSTLGLNTEAFF.

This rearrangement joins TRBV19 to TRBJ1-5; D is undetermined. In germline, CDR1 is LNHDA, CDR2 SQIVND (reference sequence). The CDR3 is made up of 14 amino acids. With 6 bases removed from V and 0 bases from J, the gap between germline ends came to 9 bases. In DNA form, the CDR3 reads TGTGCCAGTAGCAACAGAAATAGCAATCAGCCCCAGCATTTT. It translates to CASSNRNSNQPQHF.

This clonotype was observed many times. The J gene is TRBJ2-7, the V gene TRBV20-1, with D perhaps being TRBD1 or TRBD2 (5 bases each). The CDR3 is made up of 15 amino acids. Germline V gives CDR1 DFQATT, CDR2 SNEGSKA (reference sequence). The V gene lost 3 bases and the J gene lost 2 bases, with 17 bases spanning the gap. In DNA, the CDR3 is TGCAGTGCTAGCCCCTTGTCGGGGCTAGCCTACGAGCAGTACTTC. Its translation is CSASPLSGLAYEQYF.

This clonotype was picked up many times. Written as DNA, the CDR3 is TGCAGCGTTGCCGGTGGGACAGGCAGCTACGAGCAGTACTTC. Translating gives CSVAGGTGSYEQYF. The genes are TRBV29-1 and TRBJ2-7; 8 bases agree with TRBD1. Trimming took 4 bases from V and 3 from J; bases not matched to a gene: 8. The CDR3 is 14 amino acids. Germline V lookup: CDR1 SQVTM, CDR2 ANQGSEA.

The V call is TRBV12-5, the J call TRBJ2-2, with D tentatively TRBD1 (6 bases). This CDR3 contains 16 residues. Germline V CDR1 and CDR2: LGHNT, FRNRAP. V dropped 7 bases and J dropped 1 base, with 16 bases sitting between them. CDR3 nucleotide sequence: TGTGCTAGTGTCCCCGTGGGGGCGGGGAACACCGGGGAGCTGTTTTTT. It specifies CASVPVGAGNTGELFF.

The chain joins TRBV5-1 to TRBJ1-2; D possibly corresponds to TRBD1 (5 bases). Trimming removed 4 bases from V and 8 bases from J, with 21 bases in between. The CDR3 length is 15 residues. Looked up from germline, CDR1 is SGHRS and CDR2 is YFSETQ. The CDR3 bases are TGCGCCAGCAGCCAAGCCCGGACAAATGCGACCGGCTACACCTTC. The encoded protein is CASSQARTNATGYTF.

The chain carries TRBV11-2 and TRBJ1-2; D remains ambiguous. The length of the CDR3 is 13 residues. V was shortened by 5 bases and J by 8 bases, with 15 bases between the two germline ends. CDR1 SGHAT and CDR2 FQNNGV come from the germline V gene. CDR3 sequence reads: CASSPRSLEGYTF. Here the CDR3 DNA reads TGTGCCAGCAGCCCCAGGTCCCTAGAGGGCTACACCTTC.

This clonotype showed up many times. The CDR3 DNA sequence: TGTGCCAGCAGTATACGACACGAGCAGTACTTC. This encodes CASSIRHEQYF. The chain carries TRBV2 and TRBJ2-7, with D unclear. The CDR3 is 11 amino acids. The V gene's germline CDR1 is SNHLY and CDR2 FYNNEI. V lost 5 bases, J lost 5 bases, and 7 bases lay in between.

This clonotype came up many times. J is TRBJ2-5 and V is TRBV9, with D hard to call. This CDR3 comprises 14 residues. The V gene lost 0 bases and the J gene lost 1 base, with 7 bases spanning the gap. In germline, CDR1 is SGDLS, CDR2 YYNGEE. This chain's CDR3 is CASSVATSQETQYF. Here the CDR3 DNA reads TGTGCCAGCAGCGTAGCTACTTCCCAAGAGACCCAGTACTTC. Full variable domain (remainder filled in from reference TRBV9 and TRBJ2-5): DSGVTQTPKHLITATGQRVTLRCSPRSGDLSVYWYQQSLDQGLQFLIQYYNGEERAKGNILERFSAQQFPDLHSELNLSSLELGDSALYFCASSVATSQETQYFGPGTRLLVL.

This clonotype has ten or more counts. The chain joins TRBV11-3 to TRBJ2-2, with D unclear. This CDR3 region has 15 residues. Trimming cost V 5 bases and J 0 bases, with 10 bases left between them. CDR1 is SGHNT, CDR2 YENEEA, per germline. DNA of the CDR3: TGTGCCAGCAGCCCCCGCGGTACGAACACCGGGGAGCTGTTTTTT. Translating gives CASSPRGTNTGELFF.

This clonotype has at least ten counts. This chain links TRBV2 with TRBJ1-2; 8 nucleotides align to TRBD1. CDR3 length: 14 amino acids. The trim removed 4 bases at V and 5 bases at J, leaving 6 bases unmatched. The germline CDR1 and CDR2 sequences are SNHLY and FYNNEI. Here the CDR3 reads CASSGQGAGYGYTF. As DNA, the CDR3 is TGTGCCAGCAGTGGTCAGGGGGCTGGGTATGGCTACACCTTC.

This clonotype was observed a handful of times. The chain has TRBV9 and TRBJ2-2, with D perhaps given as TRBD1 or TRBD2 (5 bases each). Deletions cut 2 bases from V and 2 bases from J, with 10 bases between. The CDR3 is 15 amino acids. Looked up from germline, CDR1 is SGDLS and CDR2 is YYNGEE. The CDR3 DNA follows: TGTGCCAGCAGCGTGGGGACCCGAAACACCGGGGAGCTGTTTTTT. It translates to CASSVGTRNTGELFF.

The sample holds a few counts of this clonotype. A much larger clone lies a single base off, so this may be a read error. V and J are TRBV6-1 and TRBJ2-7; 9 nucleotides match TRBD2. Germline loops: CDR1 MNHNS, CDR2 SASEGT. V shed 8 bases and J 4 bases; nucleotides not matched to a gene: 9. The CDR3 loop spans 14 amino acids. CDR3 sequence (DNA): TGTGCCAGCGCCCCGAGCGGGAGGTTTTACGAGCAGTACTTC. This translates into CASAPSGRFYEQYF.

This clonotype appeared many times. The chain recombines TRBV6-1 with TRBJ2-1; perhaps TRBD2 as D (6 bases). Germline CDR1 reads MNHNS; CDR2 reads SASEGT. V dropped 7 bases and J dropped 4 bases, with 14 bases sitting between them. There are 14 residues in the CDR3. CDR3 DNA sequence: TGTGCCAGCAATCTGGAGGGTCGGTACAATGAGCAGTTCTTC. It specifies CASNLEGRYNEQFF.

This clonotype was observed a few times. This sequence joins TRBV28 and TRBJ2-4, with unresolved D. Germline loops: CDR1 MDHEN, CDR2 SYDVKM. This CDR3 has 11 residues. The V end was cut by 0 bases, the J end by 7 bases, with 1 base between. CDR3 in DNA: TGTGCCAGCAGTTTATGGAACATTCAGTACTTC. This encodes CASSLWNIQYF.

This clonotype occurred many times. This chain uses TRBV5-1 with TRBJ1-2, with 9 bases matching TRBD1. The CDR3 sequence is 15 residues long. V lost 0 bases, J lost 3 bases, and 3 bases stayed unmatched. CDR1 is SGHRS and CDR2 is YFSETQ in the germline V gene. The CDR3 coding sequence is TGCGCCAGCAGCTTGGAGTGGGACAGGGACTATGGCTACACCTTC. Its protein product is CASSLEWDRDYGYTF. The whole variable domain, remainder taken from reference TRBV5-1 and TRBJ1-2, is KAGVTQTPRYLIKTRGQQVTLSCSPISGHRSVSWYQQTPGQGLQFLFEYFSETQRNKGNFPGRFSGRQFSNSRSEMNVSTLELGDSALYLCASSLEWDRDYGYTFGSGTRLTVV.

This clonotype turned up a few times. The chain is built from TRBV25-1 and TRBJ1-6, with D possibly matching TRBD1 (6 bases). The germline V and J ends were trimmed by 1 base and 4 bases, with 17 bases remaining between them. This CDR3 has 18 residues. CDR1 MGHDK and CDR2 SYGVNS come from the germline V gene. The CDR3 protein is CASSESPGGAGYNSPLHF. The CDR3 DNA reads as TGTGCCAGCAGTGAATCGCCTGGGGGCGCAGGGTATAATTCACCCCTCCACTTT.

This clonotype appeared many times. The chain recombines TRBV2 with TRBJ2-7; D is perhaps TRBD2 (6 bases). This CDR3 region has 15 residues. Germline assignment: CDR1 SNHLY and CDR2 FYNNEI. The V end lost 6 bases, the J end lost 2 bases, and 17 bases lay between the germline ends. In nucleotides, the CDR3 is TGTGCCAGCAGCCCGGCCGGGCGGGGAACCTACGAGCAGTACTTC. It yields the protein CASSPAGRGTYEQYF. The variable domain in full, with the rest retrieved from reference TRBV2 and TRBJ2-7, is EPEVTQTPSHQVTQMGQEVILRCVPISNHLYFYWYRQILGQKVEFLVSFYNNEISEKSEIFDDQFSVERPDGSNFTLKIRSTKLEDSAMYFCASSPAGRGTYEQYFGPGTRLTVT.

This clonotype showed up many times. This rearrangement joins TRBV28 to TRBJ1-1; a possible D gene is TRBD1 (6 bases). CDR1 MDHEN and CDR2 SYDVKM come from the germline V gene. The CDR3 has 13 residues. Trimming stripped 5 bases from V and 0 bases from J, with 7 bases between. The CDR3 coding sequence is TGTGCCAGCAGTGGGACACTGAACACTGAAGCTTTCTTT. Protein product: CASSGTLNTEAFF.

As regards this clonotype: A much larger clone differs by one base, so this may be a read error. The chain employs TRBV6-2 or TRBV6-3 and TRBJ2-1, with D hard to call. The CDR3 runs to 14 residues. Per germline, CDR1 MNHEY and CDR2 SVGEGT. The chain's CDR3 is CAISSTTGSSEQFF. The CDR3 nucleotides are TGTGCCATCAGTTCCACGACTGGCTCCAGTGAGCAGTTCTTC.

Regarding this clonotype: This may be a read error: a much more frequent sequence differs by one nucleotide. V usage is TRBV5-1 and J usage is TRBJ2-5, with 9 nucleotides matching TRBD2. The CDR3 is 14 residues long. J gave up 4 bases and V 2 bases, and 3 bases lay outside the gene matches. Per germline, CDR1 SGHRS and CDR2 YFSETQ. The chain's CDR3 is CASSFSGRRETQYF. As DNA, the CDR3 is TGCGCCAGCAGCTTTAGCGGGAGAAGAGAGACCCAGTACTTC.

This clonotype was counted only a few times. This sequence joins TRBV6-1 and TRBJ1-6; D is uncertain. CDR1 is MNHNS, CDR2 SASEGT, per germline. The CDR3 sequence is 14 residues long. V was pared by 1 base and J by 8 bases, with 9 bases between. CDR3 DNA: TGTGCCAGCAGTGAAGGGAGTTCTTATTCACCCCTCCACTTT. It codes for CASSEGSSYSPLHF.